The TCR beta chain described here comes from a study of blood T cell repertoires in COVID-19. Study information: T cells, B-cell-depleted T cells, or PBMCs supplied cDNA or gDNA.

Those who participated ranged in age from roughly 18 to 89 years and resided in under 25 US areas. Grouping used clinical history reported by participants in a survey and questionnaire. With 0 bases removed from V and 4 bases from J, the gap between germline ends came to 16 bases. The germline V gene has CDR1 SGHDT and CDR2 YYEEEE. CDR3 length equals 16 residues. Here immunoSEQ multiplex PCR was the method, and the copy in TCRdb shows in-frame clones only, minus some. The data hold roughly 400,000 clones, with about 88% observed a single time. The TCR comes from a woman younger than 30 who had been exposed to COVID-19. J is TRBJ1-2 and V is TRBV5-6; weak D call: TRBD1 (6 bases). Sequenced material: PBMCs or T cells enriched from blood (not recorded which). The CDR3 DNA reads TGTGCCAGCAGCTTGGGACTCTCGGACAGAGCCTATGGCTACACCTTC. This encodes CASSLGLSDRAYGYTF.